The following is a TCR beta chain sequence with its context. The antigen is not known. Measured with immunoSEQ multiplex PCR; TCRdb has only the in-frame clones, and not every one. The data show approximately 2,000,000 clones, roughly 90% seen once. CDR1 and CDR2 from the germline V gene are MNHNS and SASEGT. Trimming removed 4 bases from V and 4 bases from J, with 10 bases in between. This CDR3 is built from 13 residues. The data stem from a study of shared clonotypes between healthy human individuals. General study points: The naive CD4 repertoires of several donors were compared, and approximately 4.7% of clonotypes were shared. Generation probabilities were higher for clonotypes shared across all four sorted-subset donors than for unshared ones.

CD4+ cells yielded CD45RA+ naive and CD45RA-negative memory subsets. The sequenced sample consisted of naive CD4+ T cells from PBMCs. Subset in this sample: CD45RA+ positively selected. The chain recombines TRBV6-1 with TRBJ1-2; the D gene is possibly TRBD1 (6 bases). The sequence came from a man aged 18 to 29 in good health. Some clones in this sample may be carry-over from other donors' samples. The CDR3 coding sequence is TGTGCCAGCAGTGGAGGGGGGATCTATGGCTACACCTTC. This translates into CASSGGGIYGYTF.